The sequence of this T cell receptor (beta chain) was determined in a study of cytomegalovirus exposure and HLA in healthy donors. 13 Jbeta primers and 60 Vbeta primers were used for the PCR. The method was immunoSEQ multiplex PCR; TCRdb's version includes in-frame clones alone and lacks a portion of them. The sample spans some 52,000 clones; the ten largest clones claim over 9%. Concerning this clone: Its target is unknown.

The study's findings and limits: Among TCR beta chains, those listed as cytomegalovirus-associated numbered some 160. Accurate HLA-A and HLA-B prediction from TCR beta sequences was reported for most subjects. Productive rates of about 90% or about 30% were seen for most TCR beta V segments in an earlier analysis.

V shed 2 bases and J shed 8 bases, with 17 bases lying between them. The CDR3 runs 16 residues. Germline CDR1 SGHDT, CDR2 YYEEEE. The clonotype comes from a woman aged 60-70 years in good health and CMV-seropositive. Material: PBMCs. The rearrangement uses TRBV5-6 and TRBJ1-6; D not resolved. The CDR3 DNA reads TGTGCCAGCAGCTTCCCCGGGGAGTACGAGGATTCACCCCTCCACTTT. Translation: CASSFPGEYEDSPLHF.